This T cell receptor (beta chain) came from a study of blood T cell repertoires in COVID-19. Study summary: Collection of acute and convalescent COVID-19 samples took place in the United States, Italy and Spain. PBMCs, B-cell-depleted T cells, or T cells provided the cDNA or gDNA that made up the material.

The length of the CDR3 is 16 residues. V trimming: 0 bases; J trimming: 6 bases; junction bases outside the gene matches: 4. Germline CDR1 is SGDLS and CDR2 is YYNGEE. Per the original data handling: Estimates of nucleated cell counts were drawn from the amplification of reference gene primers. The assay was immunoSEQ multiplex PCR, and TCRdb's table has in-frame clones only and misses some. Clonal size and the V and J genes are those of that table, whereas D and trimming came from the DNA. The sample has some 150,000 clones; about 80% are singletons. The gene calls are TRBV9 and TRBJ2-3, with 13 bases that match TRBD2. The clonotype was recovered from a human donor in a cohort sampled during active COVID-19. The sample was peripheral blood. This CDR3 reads CASSVGLAGGGDTQYF. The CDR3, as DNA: TGTGCCAGCAGCGTAGGACTAGCGGGGGGTGGGGATACGCAGTATTTT.